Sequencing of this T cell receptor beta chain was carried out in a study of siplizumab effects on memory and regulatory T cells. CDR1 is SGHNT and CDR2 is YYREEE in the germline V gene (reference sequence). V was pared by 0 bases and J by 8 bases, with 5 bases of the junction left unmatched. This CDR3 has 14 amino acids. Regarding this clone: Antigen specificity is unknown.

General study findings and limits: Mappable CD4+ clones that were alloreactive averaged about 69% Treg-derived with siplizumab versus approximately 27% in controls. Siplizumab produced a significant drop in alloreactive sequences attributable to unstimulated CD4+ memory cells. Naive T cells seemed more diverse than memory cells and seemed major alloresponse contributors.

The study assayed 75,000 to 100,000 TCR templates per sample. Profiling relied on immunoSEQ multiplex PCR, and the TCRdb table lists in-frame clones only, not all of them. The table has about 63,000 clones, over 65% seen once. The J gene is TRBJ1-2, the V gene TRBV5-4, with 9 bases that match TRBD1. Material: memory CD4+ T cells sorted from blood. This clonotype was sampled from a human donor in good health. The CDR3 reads CASSLGQGENGYTF. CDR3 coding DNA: TGTGCCAGCAGCTTGGGACAGGGGGAAAACGGCTACACCTTC. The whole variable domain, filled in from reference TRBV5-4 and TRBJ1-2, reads ETGVTQSPTHLIKTRGQQVTLRCSSQSGHNTVSWYQQALGQGPQFIFQYYREEENGRGNFPPRFSGLQFPNYSSELNVNALELDDSALYLCASSLGQGENGYTFGSGTRLTVV.